These 5 T cell receptor beta chains came from one sample sequenced in a study of blood T cell repertoires in COVID-19 (dated by TCRdb to 2020 to 2022). The library was prepared using the immunoSEQ multiplex PCR assay. Entries here come from immuneACCESS through TCRdb and include only in-frame sequences with V and J called. Some clones fail to appear in such tables; in the studies checked, an unresolved V gene covers under half of the shortfall, and the cause of the remainder is unknown. The sample profile shows some 20,000 clones; about 88% of them were found once. The ten largest clones add up to 9.8% of the sample. The sample taken for sequencing was peripheral blood. The receptors were sampled from a man in his forties or fifties with active COVID-19.

The chain is built from TRBV21-1 and TRBJ2-7; TRBD1 is the table's D call, not checked against the DNA. TRBV21-1 is classified as a pseudogene. This CDR3 region has 16 residues. The CDR3 region is CASSRTTTGVRNEQYF. The CDR3 DNA reads as TGTGCCAGCAGCAGAACTACAACAGGGGTGAGGAACGAGCAGTACTTC.

This clone came up once. The genes are TRBV5-6 and TRBJ1-3; D gene unclear. Germline assignment: CDR1 SGHDT and CDR2 YYEEEE. The CDR3 loop spans 14 amino acids. V lost 0 bases and J lost 2, with 6 bases in between. The CDR3 DNA reads as TGTGCCAGCAGCTTGGGGGCAGCTGGAAACACCATATATTTT. Protein product: CASSLGAAGNTIYF. The full variable domain, completed using reference TRBV5-6 and TRBJ1-3, is DAGVTQSPTHLIKTRGQQVTLRCSPKSGHDTVSWYQQALGQGPQFIFQYYEEEERQRGNFPDRFSGHQFPNYSSELNVNALLLGDSALYLCASSLGAAGNTIYFGEGSWLTVV.

The rearrangement links TRBV5-5 to TRBJ2-7, with TRBD1 matching 9 bases. J was trimmed by 0 bases and V by 4 bases; bases with no gene match: 14. CDR1 is SGHKS and CDR2 is YYEKEE in the germline V gene (reference sequence). The CDR3 has 18 amino acids. The CDR3 DNA reads as TGTGCCAGCAGCCAGGACAGGGGACTGTCCCTCACCTCCTACGAGCAGTACTTC. This codes for CASSQDRGLSLTSYEQYF. The entire variable domain, with the rest obtained from reference TRBV5-5 and TRBJ2-7, is as follows: DAGVTQSPTHLIKTRGQQVTLRCSPISGHKSVSWYQQVLGQGPQFIFQYYEKEERGRGNFPDRFSARQFPNYSSELNVNALLLGDSALYLCASSQDRGLSLTSYEQYFGPGTRLTVT.

The chain joins TRBV19 to TRBJ2-2, with TRBD2 matching over 12 bases. Trimming cost V 5 bases and J 5 bases; bases outside gene matches: 12. There are 18 residues in the CDR3. Per germline, CDR1 LNHDA and CDR2 SQIVND (reference sequence). CDR3 in DNA: TGTGCCAGTAGTCCTCTAGCGGGAGGGGCCGGGAGGACCGGGGAGCTGTTTTTT. Amino acids: CASSPLAGGAGRTGELFF.

The J gene is TRBJ2-3, the V gene TRBV30; D might be TRBD2 (5 bases). V was cut by 3 bases and J by 4 bases, with 8 bases left in between. The length of the CDR3 is 12 residues. Germline V gene data show CDR1 as GTSNPN and CDR2 as SVGIG (reference sequence). The CDR3 coding sequence is TGTGCCTGGAGCCTACTAGCAGATACGCAGTATTTT. Translated: CAWSLLADTQYF.